Listed below are T cell receptor beta chains from one sample, sequenced in a study of identical twins. One entry per CDR3 protein, called by TCRdb with MiXCR from the 5' RACE reads. This table has around 500,000 distinct CDR3 sequences, approximately 15% appearing once. These data are also associated with another study on yellow fever vaccine responses in identical twins.

The material sequenced was CD4+ T cells sorted from blood. The origin of the receptors is a woman between 18 and 29 years old in good health. The CDR3 runs from the conserved cysteine through the conserved F or W.

TRBV24-1,TRBJ2-1,CATSAGVSNEQFF
TRBV27,TRBJ2-7,CASSSQGTLGLRYEQYF
TRBV5-1,TRBJ2-1,CASSLATLGDNEQFF
TRBV20-1,TRBJ2-7,CSASRDRDYEQYF
TRBV20-1,TRBJ2-3,CSARHGDTQYF
TRBV6-5,TRBJ2-1,CASSFLQYQFF
TRBV12-3/TRBV12-4,TRBJ1-1,CASSWQLNTEAFF
TRBV6-5,TRBJ2-2,CASSYLITGSGELFF
TRBV11-2,TRBJ2-6,CASSSRSTGANVLTF
TRBV10-3,TRBJ2-6,CAITPSWSGANVLTF
TRBV6-5,TRBJ1-5,CASSSTKLQPQHF
TRBV20-1,TRBJ2-7,CSAPRTGASLGQYF